A single sample is the source of the 14 T cell receptor beta chains below, sequenced in a study of blood T cell repertoires in COVID-19. The data were produced by immunoSEQ multiplex PCR, yet TCRdb's version contains in-frame clones alone and is incomplete. This sample has roughly 230,000 clones; 83% occur once, and the top ten carry roughly 5.5%. Sequences were obtained from peripheral blood. Receptors originate from a human donor in a cohort sampled during active COVID-19.

The chain links TRBV18 to TRBJ2-5; D is possibly TRBD2 (6 bases). The CDR3 consists of 14 residues. Germline assignment: CDR1 KGHSH and CDR2 LQKENI. Trimming cost V 6 bases and J 4 bases, with 15 bases left between them. The CDR3 loop reads CASSPRGGRETQYF. CDR3 bases: TGTGCCAGCTCGCCGCGGGGTGGGAGAGAGACCCAGTACTTC.

The chain couples TRBV7-9 to TRBJ1-5, with 8 bases that match TRBD1. The CDR3 runs 15 residues. The germline V gene has CDR1 SEHNR and CDR2 FQNEAQ (reference sequence). V lost 5 bases and J lost 2; bases outside the gene matches: 5. The CDR3 sequence: CASSPGGRGNQPQHF. As DNA, the CDR3 is TGTGCCAGCAGCCCAGGGGGCAGGGGCAATCAGCCCCAGCATTTT.

The chain employs TRBV7-2 and TRBJ1-5, with D hard to call. Trimming removed 1 base from V and 4 bases from J, with 11 bases in between. Per the germline V gene, CDR1 is SGHTA and CDR2 is FQGNSA. The length of the CDR3 is 15 residues. CDR3 loop: CASSLVPGINQPQHF. The CDR3 DNA sequence: TGTGCCAGCAGCTTAGTCCCCGGGATTAATCAGCCCCAGCATTTT.

This clone has only a few counts. The V gene is TRBV7-9, the J gene TRBJ2-3; 8 bases align to TRBD2. This CDR3 is 15 amino acids long. In germline, CDR1 is SEHNR, CDR2 FQNEAQ (reference sequence). The ends lost 6 bases at V and 5 bases at J; junction bases unmatched: 10. The DNA for the CDR3 is TGTGCCAGCAGACTAAGTCGACTAGCGATAGATACGCAGTATTTT. Protein sequence: CASRLSRLAIDTQYF.

The chain recombines TRBV24-1 with TRBJ1-2; possibly TRBD1 for D (5 bases). The CDR3 length is 17 residues. V dropped 1 base and J dropped 8 bases, with 22 bases sitting between them. From germline, CDR1 is KGHDR and CDR2 SFDVKD. The CDR3 coding sequence is TGTGCCACCAGTGATTTTAAAGGGAGGGGATATACTATGGGCTACACCTTC. Protein product: CATSDFKGRGYTMGYTF.

This clone was detected a few times. V gene TRBV11-1 combines with J gene TRBJ2-5, with D possibly TRBD1 on 5 matching bases. The CDR3 is 14 amino acids. V was trimmed by 6 bases and J by 1 base, leaving 12 bases between them. Germline-derived CDR1 and CDR2 are SGHAT and FQDESV (reference sequence). The CDR3 DNA follows: TGTGCCAGCAGTAAACAGGCCGGCCAAGAGACCCAGTACTTC. Amino acids: CASSKQAGQETQYF.

The chain combines TRBV5-1 with TRBJ2-7, with unresolved D. V shed 4 bases and J shed 1 base, with 18 bases lying between them. The CDR3 totals 16 residues. Germline V CDR1 and CDR2: SGHRS, YFSETQ. The CDR3 sequence: CASSLDFIKPSYEQYF. Here the CDR3 DNA reads TGCGCCAGCAGCCTAGACTTTATTAAACCATCCTACGAGCAGTACTTC.

The V call is TRBV6-5, the J call TRBJ1-2, with D perhaps TRBD1 (6 bases). V was trimmed by 11 bases and J by 8 bases, leaving 21 bases between them. The CDR3 consists of 13 residues. Germline CDR1 MNHEY, CDR2 SVGAGI. CDR3 protein: CALPQGGQRGYTF. The CDR3 DNA reads TGTGCCTTACCACAGGGAGGGCAACGGGGCTACACCTTC.

This chain joins TRBV3-1 (or the pseudogene TRBV3-2) and TRBJ2-3; unclear D gene. The CDR3 is 13 amino acids. CDR1 and CDR2 (germline): LGHDT, YNNKEL (reference sequence). V was cut by 1 base and J by 1 base, with 3 bases left in between. CDR3 bases: TGTGCCAGCAGCCAAGTCGGCACAGATACGCAGTATTTT. The encoded protein is CASSQVGTDTQYF.

J is TRBJ1-1 and V is TRBV18; 9 nucleotides align to TRBD1. After removal of 3 bases from V and 5 bases from J, the junction contained 4 bases not matched to a gene. Germline-derived CDR1 and CDR2 are KGHSH and LQKENI. This CDR3 region has 14 residues. The CDR3 reads CASSPGTGRTEAFF. The DNA for the CDR3 is TGTGCCAGCTCACCCGGGACAGGGAGGACTGAAGCTTTCTTT.

V is TRBV5-8 and J is TRBJ2-2; possibly TRBD1 for D (6 bases). V was clipped by 0 bases and J by 7 bases, with 13 bases between them. CDR3 length: 15 residues. Germline V gene sequence: CDR1 SGHTS, CDR2 YDEGEE. The DNA of the CDR3 is TGTGCCAGCAGCTTGGTTCAGGGGTTGGGCGGGGAGCTGTTTTTT. Protein product: CASSLVQGLGGELFF.

This clone has a single count. The rearrangement joins TRBV7-9 to TRBJ2-2; 9 positions agree with TRBD2. The J segment lost 6 bases and the V segment lost 5 bases, leaving 7 bases of the junction unmatched. In germline, CDR1 is SEHNR, CDR2 FQNEAQ (reference sequence). The CDR3 is made up of 15 amino acids. The CDR3 DNA is TGTGCCAGCAGCACGGGACTAGCAAGCGCCGGGGAGCTGTTTTTT. It encodes CASSTGLASAGELFF.

J is TRBJ2-1 and V is TRBV5-1; the D gene is possibly TRBD1 (5 bases). The CDR3 is made up of 15 amino acids. The germline V and J ends were trimmed by 0 bases and 1 base, with 8 bases remaining between them. Germline CDR1 and CDR2: SGHRS and YFSETQ. The CDR3 DNA reads TGCGCCAGCAGCTTGGAGACAGTTTCCTACAATGAGCAGTTCTTC. It is translated as CASSLETVSYNEQFF.

This chain links TRBV19 with TRBJ1-5; maybe TRBD1 (5 bases). Deletions cut 7 bases from V and 1 base from J, with 11 bases between. Looked up from germline, CDR1 is LNHDA and CDR2 is SQIVND (reference sequence). The CDR3 totals 14 residues. This chain's CDR3 is CASTRATSNQPQHF. CDR3 in DNA: TGTGCCAGTACCAGGGCGACAAGCAATCAGCCCCAGCATTTT. Using reference TRBV19 and TRBJ1-5 for the parts outside the CDR3, the full variable domain is DGGITQSPKYLFRKEGQNVTLSCEQNLNHDAMYWYRQDPGQGLRLIYYSQIVNDFQKGDIAEGYSVSREKKESFPLTVTSAQKNPTAFYLCASTRATSNQPQHFGDGTRLSIL.